The sequence of this T cell receptor beta chain was determined in a study of T cell repertoires in cytomegalovirus infection. Notes on the study in general: HLA-C-restricted CMV clonotypes gave the most frequent clonotype in two of eight donors.

CDR1 is SGHVS and CDR2 is FNYEAQ in the germline V gene. The CDR3 spans 16 residues. V lost 5 bases, J lost 3 bases, and 17 bases lay in between. Comment on this clonotype: Its specificity is not known.

TCRdb re-derived calls from the reads in MiXCR, one entry per CDR3 protein. The table includes some 800,000 distinct CDR3 sequences, about 28% detected once. The sequencing used cultured CD8+ T cells from PBMCs, collected from culture after CMV antigen stimulation. The V gene is TRBV7-6, the J gene TRBJ2-1, with D tentatively TRBD1 or TRBD2 (5 bases each). This clonotype was sampled from a human donor in good health (CMV status not recorded). Some clones in this sample may be carry-over from other donors' samples. The CDR3 protein is CASSLRDSGLYNEQFF. The CDR3 DNA is TGTGCCAGCAGCCTCAGAGACAGCGGTCTCTACAATGAGCAGTTCTTC.